Each of the 4 T cell receptor beta chains below was sequenced from the same sample in a study of blood T cell repertoires in COVID-19. Only in-frame clones appear in the TCRdb table, and some are missing; sequencing was by immunoSEQ multiplex PCR. The sample contains 40,000 to 60,000 clones, around 84% of which appear only once. Sequences were obtained from peripheral blood. These receptors all come from a man aged 50 to 59 with active COVID-19.

This chain connects TRBV6-5 to TRBJ2-5, with D unresolved. Trimming took off 3 bases at V and 2 bases at J, with 13 bases between the two ends. The germline CDR1 and CDR2 sequences are MNHEY and SVGAGI. The CDR3 is made up of 15 amino acids. CDR3 amino acids: CASSYGGSYQETQYF. DNA for the CDR3: TGTGCCAGCAGTTATGGCGGTTCCTATCAAGAGACCCAGTACTTC.

The V and J genes are TRBV6-5 and TRBJ2-7, with TRBD2 identical over 7 bases. Trimming removed 1 base from V and 6 bases from J; junction bases left unmatched: 3. The CDR3 length is 13 residues. Germline-derived CDR1 and CDR2 are MNHEY and SVGAGI. The CDR3 DNA follows: TGTGCCAGCAGTTACTGGGCTAGCGGCGAGCAGTACTTC. This encodes CASSYWASGEQYF.

This clone has only a few counts. The chain has TRBV7-8 and TRBJ2-1; 8 bases align to TRBD1. The CDR3 spans 14 residues. Unmatched junction bases numbered 10, after V lost 5 bases and J lost 10 bases. Germline-derived CDR1 and CDR2 are SGHVS and FQNEAQ. CDR3 nucleotide sequence: TGTGCCAGCAGCACCGGGACAGGTACTTGGGAGCAGTTCTTC. Its translation: CASSTGTGTWEQFF.

This chain links TRBV7-8 with TRBJ2-2; 11 nucleotides match TRBD2. This CDR3 is built from 17 residues. Trimming took 7 bases from V and 4 from J; bases not matched to a gene: 11. Germline CDR1 reads SGHVS; CDR2 reads FQNEAQ. For the CDR3, the DNA is TGTGCCAGCAACCGTGGGGCTAGCGGGGGGATCACCGGGGAGCTGTTTTTT. The encoded protein is CASNRGASGGITGELFF.